The 8 T cell receptor beta chains presented below share a single source sample, sequenced in a study of PD-1 blockade in classical Hodgkin lymphoma. Assay used: immunoSEQ multiplex PCR; TCRdb lists only in-frame clones, some missing. This repertoire shows roughly 150,000 clones, about four fifths found once; its top ten account for roughly 10%. Brentuximab vedotin exposure varied, and every patient relapsed after autologous stem cell transplantation. The source material was peripheral blood mononuclear cells (PBMCs), sampled before the second cycle of nivolumab. The receptor set was obtained from a human donor with classical Hodgkin lymphoma.

The genes are TRBV6-5 and TRBJ1-2; D is possibly TRBD1 (5 bases). The germline CDR1 and CDR2 sequences are MNHEY and SVGAGI. This CDR3 has 13 residues. The V and J ends lost 10 bases and 5 bases respectively, with 17 bases between them. The CDR3 sequence: CAIFQEGEYGYTF. The CDR3 nucleotides read TGTGCCATCTTTCAAGAAGGGGAATATGGCTACACCTTC.

The rearrangement uses TRBV18 and TRBJ2-3; no clear D. Trimming cost V 2 bases and J 4 bases, with 10 bases left between them. From germline, CDR1 is KGHSH and CDR2 LQKENI. CDR3 length: 14 amino acids. CDR3 protein: CASSPWLVPDTQYF. The CDR3 coding sequence is TGTGCCAGCTCACCATGGCTAGTTCCAGATACGCAGTATTTT. Combining the CDR3 with reference TRBV18 and TRBJ2-3 gives the whole variable domain NAGVMQNPRHLVRRRGQEARLRCSPMKGHSHVYWYRQLPEEGLKFMVYLQKENIIDESGMPKERFSAEFPKEGPSILRIQQVVRGDSAAYFCASSPWLVPDTQYFGPGTRLTVL.

This rearrangement joins TRBV7-3 to TRBJ2-7; a weak D match, TRBD2 (6 bases). Germline V gene data show CDR1 as SGHTA and CDR2 as FQGTGA. Trimming left V 2 bases short and J 8 bases short, with 16 bases between. The CDR3 consists of 14 residues. In nucleotides, the CDR3 is TGTGCCAGCAGCTTAGCGGAGGGACCGCAAAAGCAGTACTTC. This encodes CASSLAEGPQKQYF.

The chain carries TRBV6-5 and TRBJ1-2; D possibly corresponds to TRBD1 (5 bases). Trimming left V 2 bases short and J 4 bases short, with 14 bases between. This CDR3 has 15 residues. CDR1 is MNHEY and CDR2 is SVGAGI in the germline V gene. In nucleotides, the CDR3 is TGTGCCAGCAGTTACGGGACTGTTACATCCTATGGCTACACCTTC. It codes for CASSYGTVTSYGYTF.

The rearrangement joins TRBV30 to TRBJ2-1; D remains ambiguous. V was clipped by 5 bases and J by 3 bases, with 17 bases between them. CDR1 is GTSNPN and CDR2 is SVGIG in the germline V gene (reference sequence). The CDR3 is 15 amino acids. In DNA, the CDR3 is TGTGCCTGGGGGGATCAAGGGTCTGGCTACAATGAGCAGTTCTTC. Translation gives CAWGDQGSGYNEQFF.

The V gene is TRBV5-4, the J gene TRBJ1-6; the D is unclear. The CDR3 extends over 14 amino acids. Per germline, CDR1 SGHNT and CDR2 YYREEE (reference sequence). The germline V and J ends were trimmed by 3 bases and 4 bases, with 8 bases remaining between them. The DNA for the CDR3 is TGTGCCAGCAGCTCTACCCTTTATAATTCACCCCTCCACTTT. Encoded protein: CASSSTLYNSPLHF. Filled out from reference TRBV5-4 and TRBJ1-6, the complete variable domain reads ETGVTQSPTHLIKTRGQQVTLRCSSQSGHNTVSWYQQALGQGPQFIFQYYREEENGRGNFPPRFSGLQFPNYSSELNVNALELDDSALYLCASSSTLYNSPLHFGNGTRLTVT.

This clone was seen only a few times. The V and J genes are TRBV7-9 and TRBJ2-5, with TRBD2 as a possible D gene (5 bases). CDR1 is SEHNR, CDR2 FQNEAQ, per germline (reference sequence). Trimming left V 2 bases short and J 5 bases short, with 12 bases between. The CDR3 is 14 amino acids. The CDR3 protein is CASSLWGREETQYF. The CDR3 nucleotides read TGTGCCAGCAGCTTATGGGGAAGGGAGGAGACCCAGTACTTC.

Only one count was recorded for this clone. The rearrangement joins TRBV19 to TRBJ2-2, with D perhaps TRBD1 (6 bases). This CDR3 has 16 amino acids. Trimming removed 6 bases from V and 0 bases from J, with 14 bases in between. Germline CDR1 LNHDA, CDR2 SQIVND (reference sequence). In DNA form, the CDR3 reads TGTGCCAGTAGGGGGGCCCAAGGACCGAACACCGGGGAGCTGTTTTTT. It yields the protein CASRGAQGPNTGELFF.